This T cell receptor (beta chain) was sequenced in a study of PD-1 blockade in classical Hodgkin lymphoma (dated by TCRdb to the early 2020s). For context, the study as a whole: Nivolumab dosing was 3 mg/kg intravenously every 2 weeks, continuing until either disease progression or unacceptable toxicity. The study used TCR beta sequencing and CyTOF to define a peripheral blood immune signature of response to PD-1 blockade in classical Hodgkin lymphoma.

Concerning this clone: The antigen it recognizes is unknown. No clone much larger than this one lies a single base away; base qualities are absent.

The Qiagen DNeasy kit was used to extract genomic DNA both from unsorted PBMCs and from the negatively selected CD4+ and CD8+ fractions. Using primers that anneal to V and J segments, immunoSEQ multiplex PCR amplified the TCR beta CDR3 regions. A synthetic immune receptor repertoire was used to minimize amplification bias, and any residual bias was removed computationally once sequencing was done. Processing in the source paper ran as follows. Custom Python scripts were used to quantify repertoire diversity as the Shannon entropy index. Unsorted, CD4+ and CD8+ repertoires were analyzed separately, except for combined analyses in which CD4+ and CD8+ sequences were merged in silico. A clone counted as expanded when the clone's frequency after treatment rose at least 2-fold relative to C1D1, and clones undetected at baseline were given a pseudocount of 0.5. Clones with 0 or 1 copy at C1D1 were classified as singleton clones, and clones with 2 or more copies were classified as non-singleton clones. Clones expanded in unsorted samples were labelled as CD4+, CD8+ or unknown by matching protein sequences in sorted samples from the same patient. Wilcoxon tests were applied to paired samples to test diversity changes from C1D1 to C4D1. TCRdb carries this immuneACCESS record with in-frame sequences only. Its versions omit some clonotypes, under half of them owing to an unresolved V gene in the studies checked, with the rest unexplained. The V and J calls and clone size come from that table; D and trimming were worked out from the DNA. This sample comprises some 10,000 clones, about 93% of them detected only once. The ten largest make up around 14% of the sample.

The research as a whole found: A significant rise by C4D1 was seen in CD4+ but not CD8+ TCR diversity (p=0.0027 vs p=0.16), with the rise being most apparent in complete responders (p=0.02). Baseline TCR diversity was reported to be lower in newly diagnosed patients than in healthy donors, and even lower in relapsed/refractory patients. The study was restricted to a single clinical trial cohort, and the causes of repertoire differences, possibly disease activity or prior therapy, were left undefined. Lower diversity was observed in patients in whom nivolumab was started less than 1 year after ASCT, and these patients were excluded from later analyses so that confounding by immune reconstitution would be avoided. Baseline diversity similar to that of newly diagnosed patients was observed in trial patients achieving complete response, whereas significantly lower diversity was observed in partial responders and progressors.

This specimen's time point label, per the study, means: cycle 1 day 1 (C1D1), immediately before nivolumab initiation. Every trial patient had relapsed following autologous stem cell transplantation, and prior brentuximab vedotin exposure was what differed among cohorts A, B and C. The trial cohort comprised more than 55 patients with relapsed/refractory classical Hodgkin lymphoma whose best overall responses were complete response, partial response or progressive disease. Single-agent nivolumab was administered to trial patients in the multi-cohort phase II CheckMate 205 trial. An independent review committee assessed best overall response by applying the 2007 International Working Group response criteria. Trial PBMCs were collected immediately before nivolumab initiation (C1D1) and during therapy at cycle 2 day 1 and cycle 4 day 1. After peripheral blood was drawn into 8 mL Vacutainer Cell Preparation Tubes, PBMCs were isolated by centrifugation and then cryopreserved.

The germline V gene gives CDR1 as WSHSY and CDR2 as SAAADI. V and J lose 1 base and 3 bases, and a span of 1 base separates them. The CDR3 numbers 11 residues from cysteine through phenylalanine. Only CDR3 DNA remains: 33 bases, in frame from the first base. This clonotype was obtained from a human donor with classical Hodgkin lymphoma. The receptor chain draws on TRBV10-2 and TRBJ2-7; the D gene identity is not certain. The sample was peripheral blood mononuclear cells (PBMCs), taken at baseline. The CDR3 region has the sequence CASSEFYEQYF. The DNA sequence follows: TGCGCCAGCAGTGAGTTCTACGAGCAGTACTTC.